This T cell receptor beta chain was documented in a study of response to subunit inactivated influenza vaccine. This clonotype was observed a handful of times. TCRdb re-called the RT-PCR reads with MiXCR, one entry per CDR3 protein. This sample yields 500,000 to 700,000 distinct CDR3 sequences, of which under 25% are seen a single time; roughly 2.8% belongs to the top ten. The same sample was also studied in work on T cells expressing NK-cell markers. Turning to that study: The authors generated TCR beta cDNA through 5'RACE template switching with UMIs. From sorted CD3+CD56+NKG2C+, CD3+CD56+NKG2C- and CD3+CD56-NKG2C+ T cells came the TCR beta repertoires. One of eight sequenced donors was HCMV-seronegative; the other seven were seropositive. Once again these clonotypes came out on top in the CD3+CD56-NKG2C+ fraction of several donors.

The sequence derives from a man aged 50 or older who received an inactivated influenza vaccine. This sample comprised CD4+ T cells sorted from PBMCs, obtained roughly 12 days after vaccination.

Here the CDR3 reads CASSLSASGAYNEQFF. The CDR3, as DNA: TGTGCCAGCAGCCTCTCCGCGTCTGGAGCCTACAATGAGCAGTTCTTC. This sequence joins TRBV12-3 or TRBV12-4 and TRBJ2-1; D is unclear. The ends were cut back, 6 bases at V and 2 bases at J, with 17 bases in the middle. This CDR3 spans 16 amino acids.